This T cell receptor (beta chain) is drawn from a study of T cell responses to AZD1222 COVID-19 vaccine. Repertoires were generated with immunoSEQ multiplex PCR, while TCRdb's copy carries only in-frame clones and drops some. The top ten clones hold 4% to 5% of a sample with approximately 100,000 clones, approximately 93% of them seen once. The J segment lost 1 base and the V segment lost 3 bases, leaving 4 bases of the junction unmatched. Germline CDR1 and CDR2: LGHDT and YNNKEL (reference sequence). The CDR3 is 16 residues long. Sequencing used peripheral blood, obtained on day 0 of AZD1222 vaccination. The J gene is TRBJ2-7, the V gene TRBV3-1 (or the pseudogene TRBV3-2), with 12 positions matching TRBD2. This sequence originates from an adult in good health. The CDR3, as DNA: TGTGCCAGCAGCCAGGCGACTAGCGGGAGTTCCTACGAGCAGTACTTC. As protein: CASSQATSGSSYEQYF.